Presented here are 13 T cell receptor beta chains from one specimen sequenced in a study of PD-L1 blockade in urothelial cancer. As to time point: peripheral blood 6 weeks after treatment start. The repertoire was sequenced with immunoSEQ multiplex PCR; TCRdb's copy has only in-frame clones and lacks some. The profile covers about 120,000 clones, with 80% to 90% appearing a single time and around 1.7% taken by the ten largest. Material: PBMCs, obtained around atezolizumab (anti-PD-L1) treatment. All receptors derive from a man in his 60s with urothelial cancer.

The chain employs TRBV5-1 and TRBJ2-5; 11 nucleotides line up with TRBD1. After removal of 4 bases from V and 5 bases from J, the junction contained 4 bases not matched to a gene. Germline-derived CDR1 and CDR2 are SGHRS and YFSETQ. The CDR3 contains 14 residues. CDR3 in DNA: TGCGCCAGCAGCATGGGACAGGGGGAGGAGACCCAGTACTTC. Translating it yields CASSMGQGEETQYF.

The V and J genes are TRBV5-1 and TRBJ2-5; D possibly corresponds to TRBD2 (5 bases). V gave up 4 bases and J gave up 5 bases, with 18 bases separating them. Germline V CDR1 and CDR2: SGHRS, YFSETQ. This CDR3 has 15 amino acids. CDR3 nucleotides: TGCGCCAGCAGCGGCTCGGGATTCGTCCGGGAGACCCAGTACTTC. Translation gives CASSGSGFVRETQYF.

The chain carries TRBV28 and TRBJ1-1; 9 nucleotides agree with TRBD1. Losses at the gene ends were 5 bases for V and 0 bases for J; bases not matched to a gene: 7. Germline CDR1 reads MDHEN; CDR2 reads SYDVKM. The CDR3 totals 16 residues. The CDR3 coding sequence is TGTGCCAGCAGTAAAGGACAGGGGATGATGAACACTGAAGCTTTCTTT. It yields the protein CASSKGQGMMNTEAFF.

This clone was seen only a few times. The V and J genes are TRBV11-3 and TRBJ1-6; 9 bases map to TRBD1. The V gene end was trimmed by 4 bases and the J gene end by 5 bases; junction bases not matched to a gene: 6. The germline gives CDR1 SGHNT, CDR2 YENEEA. This CDR3 has 16 residues. This CDR3 reads CASSSGGTGNNSPLHF. As DNA, the CDR3 is TGTGCCAGCAGCTCAGGCGGGACAGGGAATAATTCACCCCTCCACTTT.

The chain uses TRBV5-1 and TRBJ2-1, with 9 bases fitting TRBD2. The length of the CDR3 is 15 residues. Germline assignment: CDR1 SGHRS and CDR2 YFSETQ. V lost 2 bases, J lost 5 bases, and 5 bases stayed unmatched. The CDR3 nucleotides read TGCGCCAGCAGCTTCCCAGCGGGGGGAAACAATGAGCAGTTCTTC. Translated, it gives CASSFPAGGNNEQFF.

This clone has only one observation. The genes are TRBV5-5 and TRBJ2-7; TRBD2 agrees at 10 bases. The CDR3 consists of 15 residues. V lost 4 bases, J lost 3 bases, and 7 bases stayed unmatched. Germline V gene data show CDR1 as SGHKS and CDR2 as YYEKEE (reference sequence). The CDR3 region has the DNA TGTGCCAGCAGCCCTAGCGGGAGTTATGGCTACGAGCAGTACTTC. It yields the protein CASSPSGSYGYEQYF.

J is TRBJ1-2 and V is TRBV6-5; TRBD1 aligns across 7 bases. The CDR3 contains 13 residues. The V gene's germline CDR1 is MNHEY and CDR2 SVGAGI. With V trimmed by 0 bases and J by 8 bases, 3 bases remained unmatched. The CDR3 nucleotides are TGTGCCAGCAGTTACTCGAACAGGGGAGGCTACACCTTC. Encoded protein: CASSYSNRGGYTF.

This sequence joins TRBV9 and TRBJ2-5; D might be TRBD1 (8 bases). V was shortened by 3 bases and J by 4 bases, with 13 bases between the two germline ends. The germline CDR1 and CDR2 sequences are SGDLS and YYNGEE. The CDR3 is 14 amino acids. CDR3 residues: CASSAYRGGETQYF. DNA for the CDR3: TGTGCCAGCAGCGCTTACAGGGGGGGAGAGACCCAGTACTTC.

This clone was seen just once. V gene TRBV19 combines with J gene TRBJ2-7; 9 nucleotides line up with TRBD1. The germline gives CDR1 LNHDA, CDR2 SQIVND (reference sequence). The J segment lost 5 bases and the V segment lost 3 bases, leaving 5 bases of the junction unmatched. CDR3 length: 14 amino acids. The CDR3 DNA reads as TGTGCCAGTAGTATGGGGAGACAGGGGGACGAGCAGTACTTC. Its protein product is CASSMGRQGDEQYF. Drawing the rest from reference TRBV19 and TRBJ2-7, the complete variable domain is DGGITQSPKYLFRKEGQNVTLSCEQNLNHDAMYWYRQDPGQGLRLIYYSQIVNDFQKGDIAEGYSVSREKKESFPLTVTSAQKNPTAFYLCASSMGRQGDEQYFGPGTRLTVT.

The chain uses TRBV6-5 and TRBJ2-5, with 7 bases identical to TRBD1. The CDR3 sequence is 14 residues long. The germline gives CDR1 MNHEY, CDR2 SVGAGI. The V gene end was trimmed by 6 bases and the J gene end by 2 bases; junction bases not matched to a gene: 6. For the CDR3, the DNA is TGTGCCAGCAGACCAGCGGACAGGCAAGAGACCCAGTACTTC. Encoded protein: CASRPADRQETQYF.

The chain employs TRBV29-1 and TRBJ2-2, with no clear D. This CDR3 region has 13 residues. CDR1 is SQVTM, CDR2 ANQGSEA, per germline. The ends were cut back, 4 bases at V and 8 bases at J, with 14 bases in the middle. The CDR3 DNA reads as TGCAGCGTTGCCCAATTAGAGGAAGGGGAGCTGTTTTTT. Amino acids: CSVAQLEEGELFF.

Concerning this clone: An end of the junction does not agree with germline; a read error may underlie this. This chain uses TRBV7-7 with TRBJ2-3, with 9 bases aligning to TRBD2. Germline CDR1 SSHAT, CDR2 FNYEAQ (reference sequence). This CDR3 has 15 residues. CDR3 sequence: CASSLGGRVTDTQYF. For the CDR3, the DNA is TGTGCTAGCAGCTTAGGCGGGAGGGTCACAGATACGCAGTATTTT. The variable domain in full, with the rest retrieved from reference TRBV7-7 and TRBJ2-3, is GAGVSQSPRYKVTKRGQDVTLRCDPISSHATLYWYQQALGQGPEFLTYFNYEAQPDKSGLPSDRFSAERPEGSISTLTIQRTEQRDSAMYRCASSLGGRVTDTQYFGPGTRLTVL.

The rearrangement links TRBV5-4 to TRBJ1-1; TRBD1 matches at 10 bases. This CDR3 region has 15 residues. J was trimmed by 6 bases and V by 2 bases; bases with no gene match: 7. CDR1 and CDR2 from the germline V gene are SGHNT and YYREEE (reference sequence). In DNA form, the CDR3 reads TGTGCCAGCAGCTTAAGGACAGGGGGTTTCGCTGAAGCTTTCTTT. It specifies CASSLRTGGFAEAFF. The full variable domain, in which reference TRBV5-4 and TRBJ1-1 provide the parts outside the CDR3, is ETGVTQSPTHLIKTRGQQVTLRCSSQSGHNTVSWYQQALGQGPQFIFQYYREEENGRGNFPPRFSGLQFPNYSSELNVNALELDDSALYLCASSLRTGGFAEAFFGQGTRLTVV.